The rows below give T cell receptor beta chains drawn from one sample of a study of blood T cell repertoires in COVID-19. Profiling relied on immunoSEQ multiplex PCR, and the TCRdb table lists in-frame clones only, not all of them. The table lists about 260,000 clones, around four fifths of them singletons. The source material was peripheral blood. These receptors were taken from a man in his fifties or sixties with acute or convalescent COVID-19. Each CDR3 is given with its conserved first and last residue. The D gene is left open where the match is weak. The listing skips clone size in some rows; elsewhere it reads once, few, many or a size class.

CASSIGGRAFDEQFF | TGTGCCAGTAGTATAGGCGGGAGGGCCTTTGATGAGCAGTTCTTC | TRBJ2-1 | NA | TRBD2 | TRBV19
CASSFPPGQGYSNYGYTF | TGTGCCAGCAGTTTCCCGCCGGGACAGGGGTATTCCAACTATGGCTACACCTTC | TRBJ1-2 | NA | TRBD1 | TRBV28
CASSSKKAGDSHEQFF | TGTGCCAGCAGTTCTAAGAAGGCGGGAGACTCTCATGAGCAGTTCTTC | TRBJ2-1 | NA | TRBD2 | TRBV27
CASDDRREQYF | TGTGCTTCCGACGACCGGAGGGAGCAGTACTTC | TRBJ2-7 | NA | NA | TRBV10-3
CASSYSRVRLAGADEQFF | TGTGCCAGCAGTTACTCGAGGGTTCGGTTAGCGGGCGCGGATGAGCAGTTCTTC | TRBJ2-1 | few | TRBD2 | TRBV6-2/TRBV6-3
CASRLAGDSIWQFF | TGTGCCAGCCGACTAGCGGGAGACTCCATCTGGCAGTTCTTC | TRBJ2-1 | NA | TRBD2 | TRBV6-5
CASSHGAGGSYEQYF | TGTGCCAGCAGCCACGGTGCAGGGGGGTCCTACGAGCAGTACTTC | TRBJ2-7 | NA | NA | TRBV6-6
CASSLDRGNNEQYF | TGTGCCAGCAGTTTGGACAGGGGGAACAACGAGCAGTACTTC | TRBJ2-7 | NA | TRBD1 | TRBV6-5
CASSLGRDSRGAFF | TGCGCCAGCAGCTTAGGCCGGGACAGTAGAGGGGCTTTCTTT | TRBJ1-1 | NA | TRBD1 | TRBV5-1
CASSPQGGRGYTF | TGCGCCAGCAGCCCCCAAGGGGGCAGGGGCTACACCTTC | TRBJ1-2 | NA | TRBD1 | TRBV4-1
CASSDSPAGQGRGYTF | TGTGCCAGCAGTGACAGCCCCGCCGGACAGGGGCGCGGCTACACCTTC | TRBJ1-2 | NA | TRBD1 | TRBV6-4
CASSRTGLSSGNTIYF | TGTGCCAGTTCTAGGACAGGGCTGAGCTCTGGAAACACCATATATTTT | TRBJ1-3 | NA | TRBD1 | TRBV19
CAWSRGSGELFF | TGTGCCTGGAGCCGGGGGAGCGGGGAGCTGTTTTTT | TRBJ2-2 | NA | NA | TRBV30
CASSTRLAGGGEQFF | TGTGCCAGTAGTACCCGACTAGCGGGAGGGGGTGAGCAGTTCTTC | TRBJ2-1 | few | TRBD2 | TRBV19
CASSPPGGTEAFF | TGTGCCAGCTCACCACCAGGAGGGACTGAAGCTTTCTTT | TRBJ1-1 | once | NA | TRBV18
CASSFKFF | TGTGCCAGCAGCTTCAAGTTCTTC | TRBJ2-1 | NA | NA | TRBV11-2
CASSDSMGQGSEQFF | TGTGCCAGCAGTGACTCGATGGGACAGGGCAGTGAGCAGTTCTTC | TRBJ2-1 | NA | TRBD1 | TRBV6-4
CASSVGGTNNEQFF | TGTGCCAGCAGCGTTGGGGGGACCAACAATGAGCAGTTCTTC | TRBJ2-1 | once | NA | TRBV9
CASTPGLPGGEQYF | TGCGCCAGCACCCCGGGACTCCCCGGTGGCGAGCAGTACTTC | TRBJ2-7 | once | NA | TRBV10-2
CASSQASSYEQYF | TGTGCCAGCAGCCAAGCGAGCTCCTACGAGCAGTACTTC | TRBJ2-7 | NA | NA | TRBV14
CASSDSIPDCGLFYF | TGTGCCAGCAGTGACTCGATCCCGGATTGTGGGCTGTTTTACTTC | TRBJ2-5 | NA | NA | TRBV6-4
CASSLFVGTKVYGYTF | TGTGCCAGCAGTTTATTCGTCGGGACAAAAGTCTATGGCTACACCTTC | TRBJ1-2 | NA | NA | TRBV28
CASRDAGLLYNEQFF | TGTGCCAGTAGAGACGCGGGACTCCTCTACAATGAGCAGTTCTTC | TRBJ2-1 | few | NA | TRBV19
CASSVEGNRNQPQHF | TGTGCCAGCAGCGTAGAGGGTAACAGGAATCAGCCCCAGCATTTT | TRBJ1-5 | NA | NA | TRBV9
CASSQDIGLAEARAYNEQFF | TGCGCCAGCAGCCAAGATATCGGACTAGCGGAAGCTCGGGCCTACAATGAGCAGTTCTTC | TRBJ2-1 | few | TRBD2 | TRBV4-3